This entry concerns a single T cell receptor (beta chain). This clone was seen only a few times. Its target antigen remains unknown. The record has no base qualities; no much larger clone is one base away. What this sample's treatment or condition label stands for: about 20 received Ad26.COV2.S at low or high dose, single or two shots; about five received placebo; per-sample allocation not given. Repertoires of vaccine and placebo recipients were sequenced from samples collected on day 63 after the first injection. In Cohort 1b, 20 to 25 adults aged 18-55 years were enrolled at a single site in Boston, USA, between 29 July and 7 August 2020. As a vaccine, Ad26.COV2.S was a replication-incompetent adenovirus type 26 vector that expressed a prefusion-stabilized SARS-CoV-2 spike protein derived from the original Wuhan strain. These data belong to a study of Ad26.COV2.S vaccination and SARS-CoV-2 variants (dated by TCRdb to about 2021). Background for the entire study: Donors in the vaccine arm were drawn from COV1001, a phase I-IIa trial of Ad26.COV2.S in healthy adults that was multicentre, randomized, double-blind and placebo-controlled. Ad26.COV2.S was given intramuscularly at 5x10^10 or 1x10^11 viral particles, as a single shot or as two shots 56 days apart. Sequencing of the TCRbeta repertoire served to evaluate the specificity and breadth of SARS-CoV-2-reactive T cell receptors following Ad26.COV2.S vaccination. The TCR-sequenced set comprised around 32 samples: some 20 Ad26.COV2.S vaccine recipients, 5 placebo recipients and 8 SARS-CoV-2 convalescent individuals. Participants in the trial were split at random into five groups of five each, receiving low-dose or high-dose Ad26.COV2.S once or twice, or else placebo on both occasions. Blinding of investigators to trial group allocation was maintained during experiments and outcome assessment.

TCRbeta CDR3 regions were sequenced with the immunoSEQ Assay. After extraction, genomic DNA underwent amplification by bias-controlled multiplex PCR, followed by high-throughput sequencing. The original methods were these. To quantify the absolute abundance of every unique TCRbeta CDR3 region, sequences were collapsed and filtered. T cell fraction was estimated by normalizing TCRbeta template counts to usable DNA, with usable DNA measured through amplification of reference genes found in all nucleated cells. Repertoire TCRs were annotated as SARS-CoV-2-specific when V gene, CDR3 amino acid sequence and J gene were exactly matched to a known reactive TCR set. The reference SARS-CoV-2 TCR set was derived from MIRA and filtered for enrichment in COVID-19-positive ImmuneCODE repertoires, a step that removed public or cross-reactive TCRs. Using the MIRA antigens, annotated TCRs were further analysed by specific ORF or by position within an ORF. Breadth was defined as the number of annotated unique rearrangements divided by the total number of unique productive rearrangements, and depth was defined as the summed frequency of the annotated unique rearrangements. TCR breadth was compared between groups using two-sided Wilcoxon rank-sum tests. The source is immuneACCESS, and TCRdb retained only in-frame sequences with V and J called. Part of the clones is not carried over; for the studies checked, unresolved V genes explain less than half of this, and the remainder is unexplained. V, J and clone size were drawn from that table, and D and trimming were deduced from the DNA. This sample comprises fewer than 500,000 clones, approximately 92% of them detected only once. The ten biggest clones cover 9% to 15% of the sample.

Including cysteine and phenylalanine, the CDR3 has 11 amino acids. The DNA shown is the 33-base CDR3, in frame from base 1. The germline ends are 9 bases apart after V is trimmed by 8 bases and J by 5 bases. CDR1 and CDR2 are drawn from the germline V gene: MDHEN, SYDVKM. Broader findings and caveats from the paper: The study was not powered for comparison of responses between vaccine doses or regimens. The authors noted that total T cell responses may have been underestimated by the TCR breadth and depth analyses. Compared with placebo recipients, Ad26.COV2.S recipients showed higher spike-specific TCR breadth (P = 0.0014). After vaccination, spike-specific CD8+ and CD4+ T cell responses were reported to show substantial breadth. Non-spike TCR breadth was comparable between vaccine and placebo recipients, consistent with the vaccine containing only spike.

Material: peripheral blood, obtained in a trial of Ad26.COV2.S vaccine versus placebo. This receptor was taken from a person aged 18-60 years who received the Ad26.COV2.S COVID-19 vaccine or a placebo. In this chain, TRBV28 is recombined with TRBJ1-2; TRBD1 might be the D gene, on 5 matching bases. The nucleotide sequence is TGTGCCAGCGGTAGACAGTATGGCTACACCTTC. Protein translation: CASGRQYGYTF.